Detailed here is one T cell receptor beta chain. The CDR3 contains 15 residues. V shed 6 bases and J shed 0 bases, with 14 bases lying between them. CDR1 MNHEY and CDR2 SVGAGI come from the germline V gene. The sample is drawn from a study of control samples from healthy donors and cancer patients. The method was immunoSEQ multiplex PCR; TCRdb's version includes in-frame clones alone and lacks a portion of them. The table has around 93,000 clones, about nine tenths seen once. The receptor was derived from a human donor in good health. The donor label of this sample is uncertain. Material for sequencing was blood. The rearrangement links TRBV6-5 to TRBJ1-2, with D possibly TRBD1 on 6 matching bases. CDR3 in DNA: TGTGCCAGCAGACCCCCTGGACAGTCTAACTATGGCTACACCTTC. It yields the protein CASRPPGQSNYGYTF.